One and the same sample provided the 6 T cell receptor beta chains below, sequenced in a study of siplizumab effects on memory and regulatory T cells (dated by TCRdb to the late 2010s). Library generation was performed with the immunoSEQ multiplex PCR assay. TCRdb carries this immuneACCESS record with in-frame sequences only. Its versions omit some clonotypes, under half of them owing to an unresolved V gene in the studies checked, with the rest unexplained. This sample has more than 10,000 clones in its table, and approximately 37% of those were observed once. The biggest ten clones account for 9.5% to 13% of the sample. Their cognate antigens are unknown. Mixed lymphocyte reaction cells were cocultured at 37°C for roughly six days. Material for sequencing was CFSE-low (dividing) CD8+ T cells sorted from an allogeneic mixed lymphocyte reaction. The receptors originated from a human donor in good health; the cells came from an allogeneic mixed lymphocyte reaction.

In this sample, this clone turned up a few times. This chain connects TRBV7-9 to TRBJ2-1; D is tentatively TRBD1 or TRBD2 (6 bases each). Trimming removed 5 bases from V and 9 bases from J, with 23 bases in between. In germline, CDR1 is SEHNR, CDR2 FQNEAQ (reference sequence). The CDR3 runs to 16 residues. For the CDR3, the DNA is TGTGCCAGCAGCCGAGGTGGGGGGCCGCTTGCGGGTGAGCAGTTCTTC. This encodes CASSRGGGPLAGEQFF.

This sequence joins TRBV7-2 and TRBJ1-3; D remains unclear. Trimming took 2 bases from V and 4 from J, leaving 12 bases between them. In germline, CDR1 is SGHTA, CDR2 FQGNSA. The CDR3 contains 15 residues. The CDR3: CASSLSPLAGNTIYF. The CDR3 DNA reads TGTGCCAGCAGCTTAAGCCCCCTGGCAGGAAACACCATATATTTT.

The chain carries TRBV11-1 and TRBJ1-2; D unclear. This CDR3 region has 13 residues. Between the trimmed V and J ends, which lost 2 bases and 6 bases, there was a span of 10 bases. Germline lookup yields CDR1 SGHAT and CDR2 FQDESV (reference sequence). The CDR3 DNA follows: TGTGCCAGCAGCTTAACGCTTAAGGATGGCTACACCTTC. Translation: CASSLTLKDGYTF. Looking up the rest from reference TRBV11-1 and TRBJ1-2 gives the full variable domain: EAEVAQSPRYKITEKSQAVAFWCDPISGHATLYWYRQILGQGPELLVQFQDESVVDDSQLPKDRFSAERLKGVDSTLKIQPAELGDSAMYLCASSLTLKDGYTFGSGTRLTVV.

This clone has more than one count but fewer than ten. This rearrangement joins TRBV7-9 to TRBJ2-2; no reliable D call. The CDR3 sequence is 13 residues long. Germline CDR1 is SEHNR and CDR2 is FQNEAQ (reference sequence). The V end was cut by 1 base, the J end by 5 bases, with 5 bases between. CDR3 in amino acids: CASSLDTTGELFF. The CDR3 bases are TGTGCCAGCAGCTTAGATACGACCGGGGAGCTGTTTTTT.

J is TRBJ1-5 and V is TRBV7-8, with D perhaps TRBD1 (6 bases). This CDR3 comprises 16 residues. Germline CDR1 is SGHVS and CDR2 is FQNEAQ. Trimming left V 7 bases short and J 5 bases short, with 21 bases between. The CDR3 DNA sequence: TGTGCCAGCACCAATCAAGGTTGGCAGGGGTATCAGCCCCAGCATTTT. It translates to CASTNQGWQGYQPQHF.

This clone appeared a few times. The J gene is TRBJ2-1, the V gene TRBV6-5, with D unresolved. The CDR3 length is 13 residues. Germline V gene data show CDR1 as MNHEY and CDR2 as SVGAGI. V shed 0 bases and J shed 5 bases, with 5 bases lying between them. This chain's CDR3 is CASSYSTDNEQFF. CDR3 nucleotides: TGTGCCAGCAGTTACTCGACGGACAATGAGCAGTTCTTC.